This TCR beta chain was captured by sequencing in a study of cytomegalovirus exposure and HLA in healthy donors. At the level of the study: There were about 85 million unique TCRs (from HLA-typed donors) in an early data release. Clustering assigned 81% of the roughly 400 genotyped donors to the Caucasian-associated ancestry cluster.

A note on this clone: Its specificity is unknown.

The CDR3 is 15 residues long. Germline CDR1 and CDR2: LNHNV and YYDKDF (reference sequence). Trimming pared 5 bases from V and 1 base from J, leaving 12 bases between. Findings and limits, study-wide: Most TCR beta V segments were productive about 87% or about 30% of the time in an earlier analysis. There were a few CMV-associated chains whose specificity for CMV antigens was confirmed in vitro.

The PCR made use of 60 Vbeta and 13 Jbeta primers. Sequenced by immunoSEQ multiplex PCR; TCRdb stores in-frame clones only, minus some. The sample has around 150,000 clones, 68% seen once. The TCR comes from a man aged 60 to 75 in good health and CMV-seronegative. Specimen: PBMCs. The genes are TRBV15 and TRBJ1-3, with a weak D call TRBD1 (6 bases). The CDR3 is CATSLSTGSGNTIYF. DNA of the CDR3: TGTGCCACCAGCCTATCGACAGGTTCTGGAAACACCATATATTTT.